Listed here are 5 T cell receptor beta chains from one sample, sequenced in a study of PD-1 blockade in classical Hodgkin lymphoma (dated by TCRdb to 2019 to 2021). The meaning of the sample's time point label: cycle 4 day 1 (C4D1), after five to seven weeks of nivolumab. All trial patients had relapsed after autologous stem cell transplantation, with cohorts A, B and C differing in prior brentuximab vedotin exposure. Library preparation was by the immunoSEQ multiplex PCR assay. This is the immuneACCESS table as TCRdb keeps it, with only in-frame sequences that have V and J called. A part of the clones is gone; compared with another copy, unresolved V genes explain less than half, and the rest is unexplained. Within this sample are 19,000 or so clones, with about 80% of them counted one time only. Almost 40% of the sample is held by the ten biggest clonotypes. The sequences come from peripheral blood mononuclear cells (PBMCs), collected before the fourth cycle of nivolumab. Receptors originate from a human donor with classical Hodgkin lymphoma.

CDR3 loop: CASSLNSNEQFF. CDR3 nucleotides: TGTGCCAGCAGCTTGAACTCCAATGAGCAGTTCTTC. The chain recombines TRBV11-3 with TRBJ2-1; D is ambiguous. The length of the CDR3 is 12 residues. Germline CDR1 and CDR2: SGHNT and YENEEA. V was clipped by 3 bases and J by 6 bases, with 6 bases between them.

The chain employs TRBV6-5 and TRBJ2-2; D might be TRBD2 (6 bases). Trimming left V 6 bases short and J 2 bases short, with 13 bases between. From germline, CDR1 is MNHEY and CDR2 SVGAGI. CDR3 length equals 15 residues. The CDR3 loop reads CASRLRDFNTGELFF. The CDR3 DNA reads as TGTGCCAGCAGACTAAGGGACTTTAACACCGGGGAGCTGTTTTTT.

This chain connects TRBV7-6 to TRBJ2-2; D not resolved. Germline values: CDR1 SGHVS, CDR2 FNYEAQ. V was cut by 1 base and J by 5 bases, with 8 bases left in between. The CDR3 length is 14 residues. The CDR3, as DNA: TGTGCCAGCAGCTTAGTAGTCTCTACCGGGGAGCTGTTTTTT. Amino acids: CASSLVVSTGELFF. Looking up the rest from reference TRBV7-6 and TRBJ2-2 gives the full variable domain: GAGVSQSPRYKVTKRGQDVALRCDPISGHVSLYWYRQALGQGPEFLTYFNYEAQQDKSGLPNDRFSAERPEGSISTLTIQRTEQRDSAMYRCASSLVVSTGELFFGEGSRLTVL.

The V gene is TRBV27, the J gene TRBJ2-7; TRBD1 is a possible D gene (6 bases). The V gene lost 5 bases and the J gene lost 3 bases, with 14 bases spanning the gap. Germline V CDR1 and CDR2: MNHEY, SMNVEV (reference sequence). The CDR3 consists of 14 residues. The CDR3 loop is CASSGTGSIYEQYF. The CDR3 DNA reads as TGTGCCAGCAGTGGTACAGGGTCGATCTACGAGCAGTACTTC.

The chain joins TRBV5-6 to TRBJ2-5; 7 bases match TRBD1. The germline CDR1 and CDR2 sequences are SGHDT and YYEEEE. The CDR3 is 16 residues long. With V trimmed by 0 bases and J by 1 base, 6 bases remained unmatched. The CDR3 bases are TGTGCCAGCAGCTTGGCCGGGCAGGGGGTCCAAGAGACCCAGTACTTC. It specifies CASSLAGQGVQETQYF. The full variable domain, completed using reference TRBV5-6 and TRBJ2-5, is DAGVTQSPTHLIKTRGQQVTLRCSPKSGHDTVSWYQQALGQGPQFIFQYYEEEERQRGNFPDRFSGHQFPNYSSELNVNALLLGDSALYLCASSLAGQGVQETQYFGPGTRLLVL.